This T cell receptor (beta chain) emerged from a study of post-analysis software for immune sequencing data. This clonotype showed up just once. Its antigen is as yet unknown. Sequence at one end of the junction differs from germline and may be a read error. This CDR3 has 14 residues. Germline CDR1 and CDR2: ENHRY and SYGVKD. Broader study findings: With TRBV5-6, TRBV5-1 and TRBV20-1 included, about five TRBV segments were more frequent in patients than in controls. Patients with multiple sclerosis recorded significantly lower normalized Chao1 diversity than controls, the study found.

Carried by the TCR beta cDNA libraries were unique molecular identifiers. A single record per CDR3 protein comes from TCRdb applying MiXCR to the PCR reads. The repertoire consists of under 900,000 distinct CDR3 sequences, with approximately 53% occurring once and the leading ten covering about 4.5%. The V call is TRBV10-3, the J call TRBJ1-2, with a possible D match to TRBD1 (5 bases). This clonotype originated in a girl aged 10 to 17 with multiple sclerosis. The sequencing input was blood. The CDR3 spells CAIGESGLGDGYTF. The CDR3 DNA sequence: TGTGCCATCGGTGAGTCAGGACTGGGGGATGGCTACACCTTC.